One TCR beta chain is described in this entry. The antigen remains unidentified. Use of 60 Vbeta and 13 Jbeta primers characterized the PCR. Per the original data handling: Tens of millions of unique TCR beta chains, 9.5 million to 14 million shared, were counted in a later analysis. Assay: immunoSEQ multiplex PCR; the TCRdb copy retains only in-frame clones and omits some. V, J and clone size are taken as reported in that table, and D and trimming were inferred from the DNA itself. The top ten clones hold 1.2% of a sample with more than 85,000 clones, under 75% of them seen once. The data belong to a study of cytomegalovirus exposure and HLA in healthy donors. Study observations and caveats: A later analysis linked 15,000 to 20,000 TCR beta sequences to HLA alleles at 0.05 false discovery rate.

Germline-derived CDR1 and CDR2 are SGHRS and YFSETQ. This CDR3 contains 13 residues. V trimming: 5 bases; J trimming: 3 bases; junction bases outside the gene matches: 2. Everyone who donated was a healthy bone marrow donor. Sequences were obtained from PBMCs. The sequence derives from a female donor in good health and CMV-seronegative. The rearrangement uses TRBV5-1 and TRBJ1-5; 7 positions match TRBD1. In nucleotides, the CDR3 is TGCGCCAGCAGACAGGGGATCAATCAGCCCCAGCATTTT. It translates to CASRQGINQPQHF.